Sequencing of this TCR beta chain was carried out in a study of technical replicates of blood from a few donors. Clones were read by immunoSEQ multiplex PCR, and TCRdb kept only the in-frame ones, dropping some. The top ten hold approximately 0.22% of the sample, which has about 100,000 clones, approximately 94% seen once. CDR3 length equals 14 residues. V lost 6 bases to trimming and J lost 5 bases; unmatched junction nucleotides: 9. The germline CDR1 and CDR2 sequences are MDHEN and SYDVKM. This TCR was sampled from a human donor in good health. Sequencing was done on a sample of T cells isolated from PBMCs. The V call is TRBV28, the J call TRBJ1-1; 7 positions agree with TRBD1. CDR3 amino acids: CASRTTGTATEAFF. For the CDR3, the DNA is TGTGCCAGCAGGACAACCGGGACAGCGACTGAAGCTTTCTTT.